These T cell receptor beta chains were read from a single sample in a study of CD8 T cells in Susac syndrome. MiXCR was run by TCRdb on the immunoSEQ multiplex PCR reads, yielding one entry per CDR3 protein. The sample has hundreds of thousands of distinct CDR3 sequences; 65% to 90% are singletons. Sequenced: CD8+ T cells from PBMCs. The receptors shown here come from a human donor with multiple sclerosis. Both conserved end residues are part of each CDR3. A D gene is named only where the DNA matches it firmly. The size field is filled for only some rows; it gives once, few, many or a size class.

TRBJ1-2 | - | TRBD1 | TRBV29-1 | TGCAGCGGCGAGACAGGGGGCTATGGCTACACCTTC | CSGETGGYGYTF
TRBJ2-7 | - | TRBD1 | TRBV7-9 | TGTGCCAGCAGCCCCCCGGAAGACAGGGGGGGGTCCTACGAGCAGTACTTC | CASSPPEDRGGSYEQYF
TRBJ2-7 | - | - | TRBV6-1 | TGTGCCAGCATCGGGGATCACGAGCAGTACTTC | CASIGDHEQYF
TRBJ2-1 | - | - | TRBV20-1 | TGCAGTGCTCTTCGACCCAACCACAATGAGCAGTTCTTC | CSALRPNHNEQFF
TRBJ2-7 | - | - | TRBV28 | TGTGCCAGCAGTTTAGGGGACCAGGCTGCCTACGAGCAGTACTTC | CASSLGDQAAYEQYF
TRBJ2-2 | - | TRBD2 | TRBV13 | TGTGCCAGCAGGCCCATCTTCCCGGGAGGCACCGGGGAGCTGTTTTTT | CASRPIFPGGTGELFF
TRBJ2-1 | - | - | TRBV9 | TGTGCCAGCAGCGTAGGGAGGGGCGGGATCTCCTACAATGAGCAGTTCTTC | CASSVGRGGISYNEQFF
TRBJ2-1 | - | - | TRBV30 | TGTGCCTGGAGTGGGCTAGCGCCGATTTTTAGCTCCTACAATGAGCAGTTCTTC | CAWSGLAPIFSSYNEQFF
TRBJ2-3 | - | - | TRBV27 | TGTGCCAGCAGTTCCTACGTAGGGGCGAGCACAGATACGCAGTATTTT | CASSSYVGASTDTQYF
TRBJ2-6 | once | TRBD2 | TRBV3-1 | TGTGCCAGCAGCCTGGGACTAGCGGGGGCGGTCTCTGGGGCCAACGTCCTGACTTTC | CASSLGLAGAVSGANVLTF
TRBJ2-7 | - | - | TRBV6-2/TRBV6-3 | TGTGCCAGCAGTTGGGACTTCTCTAGTGAGCAGTACTTC | CASSWDFSSEQYF
TRBJ1-2 | - | TRBD1 | TRBV6-5 | TGTGCCAGCAGTCCATTGGACAGGGGGCGTCAGGGCTACACCTTC | CASSPLDRGRQGYTF
TRBJ1-1 | - | - | TRBV7-9 | TGTGCCAGCAGCTCAGGGGCTGGCACTGAAGCTTTCTTT | CASSSGAGTEAFF
TRBJ1-1 | - | - | TRBV12-3/TRBV12-4 | TGTGCCAGCCTAGTTTGGACTGAAGCTTTCTTT | CASLVWTEAFF
TRBJ1-5 | - | - | TRBV28 | TGTGCCAGTCGGAAGGGGAATAGCAATCAGCCCCAGCATTTT | CASRKGNSNQPQHF
TRBJ2-3 | - | - | TRBV5-4 | TGTGCCAGCAACGGTATCCGGACCCGCACAGATACGCAGTATTTT | CASNGIRTRTDTQYF
TRBJ2-5 | - | - | TRBV9 | TGTGCCAGCAGCGTAGGAATCGACAGGCGGGAGACCCAGTACTTC | CASSVGIDRRETQYF
TRBJ2-2 | - | - | TRBV19 | TGTGCCAGTAGTATCGTCGTCTCCGGGGAGCTGTTTTTT | CASSIVVSGELFF
TRBJ2-1 | - | TRBD2 | TRBV6-5 | TGTGCCAGCAGTGACTCCCTAGCGGGAGCATCCTACAATGAGCAGTTCTTC | CASSDSLAGASYNEQFF
TRBJ2-7 | - | TRBD2 | TRBV30 | TGTGCCTGGATGCTCGAGTCGGCGGGAGCCCCCTACGAGCAGTACTTC | CAWMLESAGAPYEQYF
TRBJ2-1 | - | - | TRBV10-3 | TGTGCCATCAGTGATCAGGATCTTAGCTCCTACAATGAGCAGTTCTTC | CAISDQDLSSYNEQFF
TRBJ2-4 | once | - | TRBV20-1 | TGCAGTGCTAGAAACAGGCGGGGAAGAGCCAAAAACATTCAGTACTTC | CSARNRRGRAKNIQYF
TRBJ1-1 | once | - | TRBV3-1 | TGTGCCAGCAGCCAAGGTCTGGGATTGAACACTGAAGCTTTCTTT | CASSQGLGLNTEAFF
TRBJ2-7 | - | TRBD1 | TRBV29-1 | TGCAGCGGAGTCGGACAGGGGGGGTACGAGCAGTACTTC | CSGVGQGGYEQYF
TRBJ1-5 | - | - | TRBV28 | TGTGCCAGCAGCACCCTCCCCGGGACGCCCAATCAGCCCCAGCATTTT | CASSTLPGTPNQPQHF
TRBJ1-1 | - | - | TRBV27 | TGTGCCAGCGGCGAGGTGGGGGGGGAAGCTTTCTTT | CASGEVGGEAFF
TRBJ2-2 | few | - | TRBV7-9 | TGTGCCAGCAGCCCAATCCCCGGGGAGCTGTTTTTT | CASSPIPGELFF
TRBJ1-1 | - | TRBD1 | TRBV11-2 | TGTGCCAGCAGCTTAGGAGTCAGGGGGGTGGAGGGCACTGAAGCTTTCTTT | CASSLGVRGVEGTEAFF
TRBJ1-1 | - | - | TRBV28 | TGTGCCAGCAGTTTCTTTTTGGGGGCAGGGACTGAAGCTTTCTTT | CASSFFLGAGTEAFF
TRBJ2-1 | - | TRBD2 | TRBV28 | TGTGCCAGCAGTTCGCCTTATGTGGGGACTAGCGGGGACAGCTCCTACAATGAGCAGTTCTTC | CASSSPYVGTSGDSSYNEQFF
TRBJ2-2 | - | TRBD2 | TRBV4-1 | TGCGCCAGCAGCCAAGATAGTTTGGTTGGGACTAGAAACACCGGGGAGCTGTTTTTT | CASSQDSLVGTRNTGELFF
TRBJ2-7 | - | - | TRBV7-2 | TGTGCCAGCAGCTTAGATGGCCGCCAGCTCTCCTACGAGCAGTACTTC | CASSLDGRQLSYEQYF
TRBJ2-7 | - | TRBD2 | TRBV15 | TGTGCCACCAGGGGACTAGCGGAGAGCTCCTACGAGCAGTACTTC | CATRGLAESSYEQYF
TRBJ2-7 | - | - | TRBV25-1 | TGTGCCAGCAGTGAGGTGGGGACCTTCCAGCAGTACTTC | CASSEVGTFQQYF
TRBJ2-1 | - | - | TRBV19 | TGTGCCAGTAGTATAGATCCAGCGGTTCCGCCAGAAGAGCAGTTCTTC | CASSIDPAVPPEEQFF
TRBJ1-4 | once | TRBD1 | TRBV4-3 | TGCGCCAGCAGCCGCCTGACAGGGGTTAATGAAAAACTGTTTTTT | CASSRLTGVNEKLFF
TRBJ1-2 | - | - | TRBV6-5 | TGTGCCAGCAGCCCTCGACAGCTCTATGGCTACACCTTC | CASSPRQLYGYTF
TRBJ2-7 | - | - | TRBV6-2/TRBV6-3 | TGTGCCAGCAGTTACCAGATCGACGAGCAGTACTTC | CASSYQIDEQYF
TRBJ2-5 | - | TRBD2 | TRBV7-7 | TGTGCCAGCAGCCGACTAGCGGGAGATCAAGAGACCCAGTACTTC | CASSRLAGDQETQYF
TRBJ2-1 | - | - | TRBV24-1 | TGTGCCACCAGTGATTTTGCCGGCAACAATGAGCAGTTCTTC | CATSDFAGNNEQFF
TRBJ1-1 | - | TRBD1 | TRBV19 | TGTGCCAGTAAGGCCCTGACAGGGCGCGACAGCACCCCTCAAGCTTTCTTT | CASKALTGRDSTPQAFF
TRBJ2-1 | - | TRBD2 | TRBV6-5 | TGTGCCAGCAGTTCCCTAGCGGGAGGGAGCTCCTACAATGAGCAGTTCTTC | CASSSLAGGSSYNEQFF
TRBJ1-1 | - | - | TRBV7-6 | TGTGCCAGCAGCTTAACAGGGAAATCCACTGAAGCTTTCTTT | CASSLTGKSTEAFF
TRBJ2-1 | - | TRBD2 | TRBV4-3 | TGCGCCAGCAGTCGACTGACTAGCGGAGACAATGAGCAGTTCTTC | CASSRLTSGDNEQFF
TRBJ2-7 | - | - | TRBV9 | TGTGCCAGCAGCGTATCTGGGGGGCCTGACTACGAGCAGTACTTC | CASSVSGGPDYEQYF
TRBJ2-7 | - | TRBD1 | TRBV6-2/TRBV6-3 | TGTGCCAGCAGTTACTCGCCCTTACAGGGGGCCAATGAGGACGAGCAGTACTTC | CASSYSPLQGANEDEQYF
TRBJ2-6 | once | - | TRBV5-1 | TGCGCCAGCAGCTTGGCCGGTGGGGCCAACGTCCTGACTTTC | CASSLAGGANVLTF
TRBJ2-7 | - | - | TRBV27 | TGTGCCAGCAGTTTATACCCAGGGACGACCTACGAGCAGTACTTC | CASSLYPGTTYEQYF
TRBJ2-1 | - | - | TRBV3-1 | TGTGCCAGCAGCCTCCCTGGAGCGGGTATCAATGAGCAGTTCTTC | CASSLPGAGINEQFF
TRBJ1-1 | - | - | TRBV7-6 | TGTGCCAGCAGCTTATCCCCATATGTAAGGGTGGCTGAAGCTTTCTTT | CASSLSPYVRVAEAFF
TRBJ1-5 | - | - | TRBV5-1 | TGCGCCAGCAGCTTGGTTCCTTTAACGGCCGGGGTTAGCAATCAGCCCCAGCATTTT | CASSLVPLTAGVSNQPQHF
TRBJ2-5 | - | TRBD2 | TRBV5-6 | TGTGCCAGCAGCTTCAAAGCGGGAGATGCAGAGACCCAGTACTTC | CASSFKAGDAETQYF